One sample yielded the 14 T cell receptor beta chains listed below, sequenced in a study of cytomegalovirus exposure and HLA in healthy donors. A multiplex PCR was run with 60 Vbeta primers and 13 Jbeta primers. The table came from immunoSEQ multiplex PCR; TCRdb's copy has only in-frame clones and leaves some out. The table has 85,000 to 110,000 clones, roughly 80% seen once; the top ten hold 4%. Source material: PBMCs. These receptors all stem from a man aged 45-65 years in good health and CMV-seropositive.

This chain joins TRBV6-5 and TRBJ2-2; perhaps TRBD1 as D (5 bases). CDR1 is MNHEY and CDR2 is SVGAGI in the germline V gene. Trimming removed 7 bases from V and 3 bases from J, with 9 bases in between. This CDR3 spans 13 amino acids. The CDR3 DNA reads TGTGCCAGCACATCCAGGGACACCGGGGAGCTGTTTTTT. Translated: CASTSRDTGELFF.

The CDR3: CASSLLLRDRTTGYTF. CDR3 DNA sequence: TGTGCCAGCAGCCTTCTCCTCCGGGACAGAACGACTGGCTACACCTTC. The chain combines TRBV2 with TRBJ1-2; 7 bases are shared with TRBD1. Germline loops: CDR1 SNHLY, CDR2 FYNNEI. The CDR3 has 16 residues. Trimming removed 6 bases from V and 7 bases from J; junction bases left unmatched: 17.

The CDR3 region is CSVLAGRSYEQYF. For the CDR3, the DNA is TGCAGCGTTCTAGCGGGAAGATCCTACGAGCAGTACTTC. The V gene is TRBV29-1, the J gene TRBJ2-7; TRBD2 matches at 9 bases. Unmatched junction bases numbered 3, after V lost 5 bases and J lost 1 base. Germline assignment: CDR1 SQVTM and CDR2 ANQGSEA. CDR3 length: 13 residues.

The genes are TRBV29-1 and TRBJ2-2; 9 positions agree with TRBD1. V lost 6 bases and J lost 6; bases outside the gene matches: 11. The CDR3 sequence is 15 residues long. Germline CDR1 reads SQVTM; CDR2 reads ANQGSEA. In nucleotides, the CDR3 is TGCAGCGTGAACCGGGACAGGGCAGTTTCCGGGGAGCTGTTTTTT. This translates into CSVNRDRAVSGELFF.

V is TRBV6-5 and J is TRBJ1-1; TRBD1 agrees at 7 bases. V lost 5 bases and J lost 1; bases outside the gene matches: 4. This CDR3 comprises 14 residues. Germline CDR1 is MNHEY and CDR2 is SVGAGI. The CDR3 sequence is CASSPRTGNTEAFF. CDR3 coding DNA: TGTGCCAGCAGTCCCAGGACAGGGAACACTGAAGCTTTCTTT.

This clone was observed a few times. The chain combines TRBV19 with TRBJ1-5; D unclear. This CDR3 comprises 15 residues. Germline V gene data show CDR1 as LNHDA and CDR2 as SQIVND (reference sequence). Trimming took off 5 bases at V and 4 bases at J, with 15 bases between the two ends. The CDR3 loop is CASSLDMGLNQPQHF. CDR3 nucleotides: TGTGCCAGTAGTCTCGACATGGGCCTGAATCAGCCCCAGCATTTT.

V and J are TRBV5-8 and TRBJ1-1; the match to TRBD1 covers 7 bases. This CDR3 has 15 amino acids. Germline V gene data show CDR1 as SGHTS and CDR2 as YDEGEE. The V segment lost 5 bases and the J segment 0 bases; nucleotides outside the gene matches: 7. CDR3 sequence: CASRSDRRMNTEAFF. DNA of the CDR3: TGTGCCAGCAGATCGGACAGGCGAATGAACACTGAAGCTTTCTTT.

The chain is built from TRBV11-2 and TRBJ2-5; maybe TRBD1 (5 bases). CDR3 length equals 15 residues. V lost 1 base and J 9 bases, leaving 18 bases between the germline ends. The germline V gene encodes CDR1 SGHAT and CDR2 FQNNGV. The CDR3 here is CASSLVPVADMAQYF. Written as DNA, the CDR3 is TGTGCCAGCAGCTTAGTCCCCGTGGCGGACATGGCCCAGTACTTC.

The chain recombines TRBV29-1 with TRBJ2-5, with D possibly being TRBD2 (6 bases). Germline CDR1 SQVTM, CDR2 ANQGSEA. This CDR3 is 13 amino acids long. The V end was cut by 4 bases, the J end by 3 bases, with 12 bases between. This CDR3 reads CSVASGEKETQYF. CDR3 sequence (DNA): TGCAGCGTTGCCTCGGGGGAAAAAGAGACCCAGTACTTC. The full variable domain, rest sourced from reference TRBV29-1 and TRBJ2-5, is SAVISQKPSRDICQRGTSLTIQCQVDSQVTMMFWYRQQPGQSLTLIATANQGSEATYESGFVIDKFPISRPNLTFSTLTVSNMSPEDSSIYLCSVASGEKETQYFGPGTRLLVL.

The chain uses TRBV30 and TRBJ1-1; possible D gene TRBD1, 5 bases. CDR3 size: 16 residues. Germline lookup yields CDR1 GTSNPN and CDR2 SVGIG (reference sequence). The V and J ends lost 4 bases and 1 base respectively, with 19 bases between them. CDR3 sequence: CAWTLPGGWRNTEAFF. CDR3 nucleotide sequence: TGTGCCTGGACCCTACCCGGGGGTTGGCGGAACACTGAAGCTTTCTTT.

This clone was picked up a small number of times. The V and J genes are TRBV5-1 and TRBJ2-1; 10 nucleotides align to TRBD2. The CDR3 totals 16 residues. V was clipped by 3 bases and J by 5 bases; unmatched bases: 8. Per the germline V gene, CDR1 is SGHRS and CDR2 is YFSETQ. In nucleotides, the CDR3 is TGCGCCAGCAGCTCAGGTGGGACTAGCGAAAACAATGAGCAGTTCTTC. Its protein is CASSSGGTSENNEQFF.

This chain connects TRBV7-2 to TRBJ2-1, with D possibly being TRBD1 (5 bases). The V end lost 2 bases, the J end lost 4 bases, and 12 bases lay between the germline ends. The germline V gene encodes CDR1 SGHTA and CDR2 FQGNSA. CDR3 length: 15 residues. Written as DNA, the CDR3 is TGTGCCAGCAGCTTATCCCGACAGAGTTACAATGAGCAGTTCTTC. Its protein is CASSLSRQSYNEQFF.

The CDR3 spells CASSRISGRINQPQHF. CDR3 nucleotides: TGTGCCAGCAGCAGGATATCCGGGAGGATAAATCAGCCCCAGCATTTT. The chain links TRBV27 to TRBJ1-5, with D uncertain. The CDR3 totals 16 residues. Between the trimmed V and J ends, which lost 6 bases and 4 bases, there was a span of 19 bases. Germline CDR1 reads MNHEY; CDR2 reads SMNVEV (reference sequence).

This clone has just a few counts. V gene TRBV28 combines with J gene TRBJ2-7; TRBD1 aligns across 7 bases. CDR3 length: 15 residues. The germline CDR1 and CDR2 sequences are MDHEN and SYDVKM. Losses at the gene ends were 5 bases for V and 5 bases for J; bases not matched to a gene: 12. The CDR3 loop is CASSLPTGNSNEQYF. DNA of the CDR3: TGTGCCAGCAGTCTCCCGACAGGGAACTCGAACGAGCAGTACTTC.